This T cell receptor beta chain derives from a study of Graves' ophthalmopathy and Graves' hyperthyroidism (dated by TCRdb to the late 2010s). Background on the whole study: Peripheral blood was collected before any treatment was given, at the time of initial diagnosis. To explore V-J signatures distinguishing ophthalmopathy from hyperthyroidism, a discovery set of under 110 patients (about 44 ophthalmopathy, 57 stable hyperthyroidism) was enrolled. Following sample collection, hyperthyroidism patients were given methimazole at a starting dose of 30 mg daily, and ophthalmopathy patients were given high-dose intravenous methylprednisolone. In total, 135 blood samples were TCR-sequenced: some 43 ophthalmopathy, some 75 hyperthyroidism and about 17 hyperthyroidism-to-ophthalmopathy patients. The study used TCR beta repertoire signatures to distinguish Graves' ophthalmopathy from Graves' hyperthyroidism and to predict progression to ophthalmopathy. In several hyperthyroidism patients, the T-cell repertoire of thyroid tissue was compared with the T-cell repertoire of blood. An independent validation cohort was composed of 18 hyperthyroidism patients and around 16 patients who later progressed from hyperthyroidism to ophthalmopathy.

For repertoire sequencing, the TCR beta CDR3 regions were amplified from RNA transcripts. HTBI primers and the Qiagen OneStep RT-PCR kit were used in a first-round RT-PCR, which was followed by a second-round multiplex PCR, size selection and purification. The libraries underwent paired-end sequencing with 100 bp reads on an Illumina HiSeq2000. Per the authors' processing: SOAPnuke was used to process the reads, removing any read that contained adapters or uncalled bases, had a mean Phred below 15, or lacked an exact match to the constant primer or identifier. COPE v1.2.5 was used to merge high-quality paired reads. Each unique nucleotide sequence was defined as a clonotype, and clonotypes were aligned to IMGT TRB V, D and J references with MiTCR v1.1. The analysis was limited to V-J combinations with a frequency above 0.0001, which together covered 98% to 99.2% of repertoires. For each V-J combination, a TCR clonal expansion and chaos score was defined as the ratio of F50 clonal expansion to chaos observed in the TCRdist matrix. Welch's t-statistics and random forest were used to reduce features to about 13 V-J combinations, which were fed into a naive Bayes classifier. The Morisita-Horn index was used to measure how similar the thyroid and blood repertoires were. In-frame beta chains were kept once TCRdb had trimmed the public reads at Q25 with fastp and called clones with MiXCR. When rows share a CDR3 protein, they turn into one entry using the most common DNA and genes. TCRdb's processing, not the authors' own work, is the source of the V and J calls. Recorded for this sample are hundreds of thousands of distinct CDR3 sequences; 45% of them occurred a single time. Over 40% of the sample is in the top ten clones.

Including the terminal cysteine and phenylalanine, the CDR3 comprises 14 residues. Here the CDR3 DNA is all that survives: 42 bases in frame from base 1. The junction shows trimming of 5 bases on V and 0 bases on J, plus 8 bases between the germline ends. CDR1 and CDR2, per the germline V gene (reference sequence), are LNHDA and SQIVND. General study outcomes and caveats: Most expanded thyroid clonotypes with a frequency above 0.001 also appeared in blood, which suggests that blood repertoires may reflect the immune response in the thyroid. The 13-signature model separated ophthalmopathy from stable hyperthyroidism with around 90% sensitivity and 81.08% specificity in cross-validation, and 80%/75% in the test set. Sample size was not statistically predetermined, and group allocation was not concealed from the investigators. In validation, the model predicted ophthalmopathy progression with 70.59% sensitivity and approximately 78% specificity; some 13 predicted patients were CT-confirmed with GO in a median of approximately 6.5 months.

With regard to this clonotype: What this receptor recognizes is not known. No much larger clone exists at a distance of one base, and base qualities are not known.

Patients with ophthalmopathy had moderately to severely active disease, with a Clinical Activity Score of 3 or more, a NOSPECS grade of 4 or more, and a disease duration of less than 3 months. Patients were excluded if they had other autoimmune diseases, uncontrolled infections, pregnancy or lactation. Clinical symptoms, serum thyroxine, TRAb, thyroid ultrasound and orbital computed tomography formed the basis of the diagnosis. Using Ficoll-Paque density gradient centrifugation, PBMCs were isolated from approximately 11 ml of fresh peripheral blood. Trizol reagent was used to extract the total RNA, and its quality was then checked on an Agilent 2100 Bioanalyzer.

The source of this sequence is an adult man with Graves' ophthalmopathy. Sequenced material: peripheral blood. This receptor chain uses TRBV19 and TRBJ1-5; the best D guess is TRBD1, with 6 bases matching. The nucleotide sequence is given as TGTGCCAGTAGTGAGGACAGTAGCAATCAGCCCCAGCATTTT. The translation is CASSEDSSNQPQHF.